This passage covers 30 T cell receptor beta chains from one sample sequenced in a study of cytomegalovirus exposure and HLA in healthy donors. 13 Jbeta primers and 60 Vbeta primers were used for the PCR. Profiling relied on immunoSEQ multiplex PCR, and the TCRdb table lists in-frame clones only, not all of them. The sample has 130,000 or so clones, around four fifths seen once. The specimen sequenced was PBMCs. These receptor sequences come from a woman aged 40 to 50 in good health and CMV-seronegative.

Here the CDR3 reads CASSDPAKGDEQYF. The CDR3 DNA is TGTGCCAGCAGTGACCCCGCGAAGGGGGACGAGCAGTACTTC. This sequence joins TRBV6-1 and TRBJ2-7, with D perhaps TRBD1 (6 bases). This CDR3 spans 14 amino acids. Trimming took 3 bases from V and 5 from J, leaving 14 bases between them. Germline V gives CDR1 MNHNS, CDR2 SASEGT.

This clone was observed once. The V call is TRBV28, the J call TRBJ2-1; the match to TRBD1 covers 7 bases. J lost 9 bases, V lost 7 bases, and 6 bases had no gene match. This CDR3 is built from 12 residues. Germline CDR1 MDHEN, CDR2 SYDVKM. CDR3 coding DNA: TGTGCCAGCACCGACAGGGTCCGTGAGCAGTTCTTC. It codes for CASTDRVREQFF.

The V gene is TRBV28, the J gene TRBJ2-7; 10 positions match TRBD1. J gave up 2 bases and V 5 bases, and 12 bases lay outside the gene matches. Germline-derived CDR1 and CDR2 are MDHEN and SYDVKM. The CDR3 is 17 amino acids. CDR3 nucleotide sequence: TGTGCCAGCAGTGGTGCTGGGACAGGGGTAGGTGCCTACGAGCAGTACTTC. It translates to CASSGAGTGVGAYEQYF.

The chain uses TRBV18 and TRBJ1-1; D is unresolved. V lost 3 bases and J lost 1, with 12 bases in between. Germline lookup yields CDR1 KGHSH and CDR2 LQKENI. This CDR3 has 15 residues. The chain's CDR3 is CASSPAQAANTEAFF. CDR3 nucleotide sequence: TGTGCCAGCTCACCGGCTCAGGCAGCGAACACTGAAGCTTTCTTT.

Worth noting for this clone: Since a much larger clone is just one base distant, this may be a read error. The genes are TRBV2 and TRBJ2-1; 10 bases match TRBD1. Germline V gene sequence: CDR1 SNHLY, CDR2 FYNNEI. The CDR3 runs to 15 residues. Germline trimming cut 6 bases from V and 0 bases from J; bases unmatched to any gene: 2. CDR3 DNA: TGTGCCAGCAGGCGGACAGGGGGCTCCTACAATGAGCAGTTCTTC. It codes for CASRRTGGSYNEQFF.

The rearrangement links TRBV7-9 to TRBJ2-3, with TRBD2 matching over 9 bases. Germline-derived CDR1 and CDR2 are SEHNR and FQNEAQ (reference sequence). V lost 0 bases and J lost 6; bases outside the gene matches: 7. The CDR3 contains 16 residues. The CDR3 DNA sequence: TGTGCCAGCAGCTTAGCCCACCGACTAGCGGAGGATACGCAGTATTTT. It yields the protein CASSLAHRLAEDTQYF.

This sequence joins TRBV10-3 and TRBJ2-7; TRBD1 agrees at 9 bases. Germline CDR1 ENHRY, CDR2 SYGVKD. V shed 0 bases, J shed 2 bases, and the junction held 8 bases outside the gene matches. The CDR3 has 17 amino acids. The CDR3 region has the DNA TGTGCCATCAGTGAGTCCGGAGGACAGGGGAGCACCTACGAGCAGTACTTC. Encoded protein: CAISESGGQGSTYEQYF.

The V call is TRBV2, the J call TRBJ1-1, with TRBD1 identical over 8 bases. The germline V gene encodes CDR1 SNHLY and CDR2 FYNNEI. The V and J ends lost 8 bases and 4 bases, in that order; junction bases with no gene match: 9. The CDR3 totals 14 residues. In DNA form, the CDR3 reads TGTGCCAGCCTCAGGGGGCGGGGGGGCACTGAAGCTTTCTTT. This sequence encodes CASLRGRGGTEAFF.

V gene TRBV11-2 combines with J gene TRBJ2-7; TRBD2 agrees at 9 bases. Germline CDR1 is SGHAT and CDR2 is FQNNGV. This CDR3 has 13 residues. Trimming at V came to 6 bases and at J to 4 bases, leaving 4 bases not matched to a gene. The chain's CDR3 is CASRPSGRYEQYF. The CDR3 nucleotides read TGTGCCAGCAGACCGAGCGGGAGGTACGAGCAGTACTTC.

This clone was counted a few times. The V and J genes are TRBV28 and TRBJ2-3, with D perhaps matching TRBD1 (6 bases). CDR1 and CDR2 from the germline V gene are MDHEN and SYDVKM. This CDR3 comprises 14 residues. V was cut by 5 bases and J by 8 bases, with 17 bases left in between. CDR3 coding DNA: TGTGCCAGCAGTCAGCCGGGACAACTCGTTACGCAGTATTTT. Amino acids: CASSQPGQLVTQYF.

As regards this clone: Other DNA sequences of this sample code for an identical CDR3. The J gene is TRBJ2-7, the V gene TRBV18; TRBD2 is a possible D gene (6 bases). Deletions cut 3 bases from V and 4 bases from J, with 13 bases between. Germline CDR1 KGHSH, CDR2 LQKENI. The CDR3 runs 14 residues. CDR3 bases: TGTGCCAGCTCACCTTCGCGGGAAGGTTACGAGCAGTACTTC. This codes for CASSPSREGYEQYF.

The rearrangement uses TRBV5-1 and TRBJ1-4, with 11 nucleotides matching TRBD1. Germline V lookup: CDR1 SGHRS, CDR2 YFSETQ. This CDR3 has 15 residues. With 5 bases clipped from V and 0 bases from J, the junction kept 0 bases outside the gene matches. Here the CDR3 DNA reads TGCGCCAGCAGGGGACAGGGGGCAACTAATGAAAAACTGTTTTTT. It encodes CASRGQGATNEKLFF.

This rearrangement joins TRBV6-1 to TRBJ2-4; 8 bases are a match to TRBD1. The germline gives CDR1 MNHNS, CDR2 SASEGT. CDR3 length: 17 residues. V lost 4 bases to trimming and J lost 0 bases; unmatched junction nucleotides: 8. CDR3 nucleotides: TGTGCCAGCAGTGCCAACGACAGGGGACTAGCCAAAAACATTCAGTACTTC. Amino acid sequence: CASSANDRGLAKNIQYF.

The rearrangement joins TRBV27 to TRBJ1-2, with 8 bases matching TRBD1. Germline lookup yields CDR1 MNHEY and CDR2 SMNVEV (reference sequence). CDR3 length equals 13 residues. V dropped 4 bases and J dropped 5; count of bases not matched to a gene: 3. CDR3 nucleotide sequence: TGTGCCAGCAGTTCGACAGGGGATTATGGCTACACCTTC. Translating gives CASSSTGDYGYTF.

V gene TRBV29-1 combines with J gene TRBJ2-5; D is perhaps TRBD1 (6 bases). The CDR3 is 13 residues long. The germline V gene has CDR1 SQVTM and CDR2 ANQGSEA. Trimming left V 8 bases short and J 5 bases short, with 18 bases between. The CDR3 DNA reads TGCAGCATTTCTGGGACACCCTTTGAGACCCAGTACTTC. It yields the protein CSISGTPFETQYF.

The V call is TRBV4-2, the J call TRBJ2-1; no firm D call. Germline V gene lookup returns CDR1 LGHNA and CDR2 YNFKEQ. The germline V and J ends were trimmed by 2 bases and 7 bases, with 3 bases remaining between them. The CDR3 is made up of 11 amino acids. The CDR3, as DNA: TGTGCCAGCAGCCAACTAAATGAGCAGTTCTTC. Residues: CASSQLNEQFF.

This chain links TRBV7-9 with TRBJ2-1; D is perhaps TRBD1 (6 bases). Trimming removed 4 bases from V and 7 bases from J, with 11 bases in between. CDR1 is SEHNR, CDR2 FQNEAQ, per germline (reference sequence). The length of the CDR3 is 13 residues. The CDR3 nucleotides are TGTGCCAGCAGCTGGACAGAAATTAATGAGCAGTTCTTC. This encodes CASSWTEINEQFF.

In this sample, this clone turned up once. The chain couples TRBV7-3 to TRBJ2-1; 15 nucleotides align to TRBD2. This CDR3 spans 18 amino acids. Losses at the gene ends were 3 bases for V and 5 bases for J; bases not matched to a gene: 8. Germline loops: CDR1 SGHTA, CDR2 FQGTGA. The CDR3 here is CASSFLAGTSGGNNEQFF. The CDR3 region has the DNA TGTGCCAGCAGCTTTTTGGCCGGGACTAGCGGGGGGAACAATGAGCAGTTCTTC.

The chain joins TRBV2 to TRBJ2-7; 13 bases align to TRBD2. There are 16 residues in the CDR3. Trimming at V came to 4 bases and at J to 6 bases, leaving 9 bases not matched to a gene. Germline CDR1 and CDR2: SNHLY and FYNNEI. The CDR3 nucleotides read TGTGCCAGCAGTGCTACCGGACTAGCGGGAGTTTCCGAGCAGTACTTC. Protein product: CASSATGLAGVSEQYF.

The chain links TRBV9 to TRBJ2-1; the D gene is possibly TRBD2 (5 bases). This CDR3 is built from 13 residues. Trimming stripped 3 bases from V and 8 bases from J, with 12 bases between. Germline V CDR1 and CDR2: SGDLS, YYNGEE. The CDR3 bases are TGTGCCAGCAGCGATACCAACGGGGATGAGCAGTTCTTC. Encoded protein: CASSDTNGDEQFF.

This chain connects TRBV27 to TRBJ2-7, with no clear D. In germline, CDR1 is MNHEY, CDR2 SMNVEV (reference sequence). This CDR3 comprises 14 residues. Trimming stripped 10 bases from V and 2 bases from J, with 18 bases between. CDR3: CATESRRSPYEQYF. The CDR3, as DNA: TGTGCCACCGAAAGTCGGCGGAGCCCCTACGAGCAGTACTTC.

This clone was recorded only once. This chain connects TRBV5-1 to TRBJ2-7; 12 positions match TRBD2. There are 18 residues in the CDR3. Germline lookup yields CDR1 SGHRS and CDR2 YFSETQ. V was pared by 0 bases and J by 4 bases, with 11 bases of the junction left unmatched. The CDR3 loop is CASSLGPLAGGQIYEQYF. CDR3 nucleotide sequence: TGCGCCAGCAGCTTGGGCCCACTAGCGGGAGGCCAAATATACGAGCAGTACTTC.

The rearrangement links TRBV19 to TRBJ2-4; 12 positions match TRBD2. CDR3 size: 18 residues. V was pared by 4 bases and J by 6 bases, with 13 bases of the junction left unmatched. Looked up from germline, CDR1 is LNHDA and CDR2 is SQIVND (reference sequence). The CDR3 nucleotides are TGTGCCAGTAGTAACGGGCTAGCGGGGGGGGAGAGGAGAAACATTCAGTACTTC. Its protein product is CASSNGLAGGERRNIQYF.

There are a few counts of this clone. The CDR3 sequence is CASSGPGGLETQYF. In DNA form, the CDR3 reads TGTGCCAGCAGCGGTCCAGGGGGCCTGGAGACCCAGTACTTC. The chain combines TRBV5-6 with TRBJ2-5; 8 bases are a match to TRBD1. J was trimmed by 5 bases and V by 4 bases; bases with no gene match: 7. The germline gives CDR1 SGHDT, CDR2 YYEEEE. This CDR3 is 14 amino acids long.

The chain combines TRBV10-1 with TRBJ2-3; 9 bases match TRBD2. The CDR3 is 17 amino acids. J gave up 0 bases and V 8 bases, and 12 bases lay outside the gene matches. Per germline, CDR1 WNHNN and CDR2 SYGVQD (reference sequence). The CDR3: CASFGGREGYSTDTQYF. For the CDR3, the DNA is TGCGCCAGCTTTGGCGGGAGGGAGGGCTATAGCACAGATACGCAGTATTTT.

In DNA form, the CDR3 reads TGTGCCAGCAGCTTAGGAACATCAGATACGCAGTATTTT. This encodes CASSLGTSDTQYF. The chain is built from TRBV11-2 and TRBJ2-3; D gene unclear. Trimming left V 1 base short and J 4 bases short, with 6 bases between. CDR1 is SGHAT and CDR2 is FQNNGV in the germline V gene. The CDR3 consists of 13 residues.

V usage is TRBV28 and J usage is TRBJ2-7; 8 positions match TRBD2. Germline V gene sequence: CDR1 MDHEN, CDR2 SYDVKM. This CDR3 contains 13 residues. CDR3: CATRGGVAREQYF. The CDR3 nucleotides read TGTGCTACCCGGGGGGGAGTGGCACGCGAGCAGTACTTC.

The chain joins TRBV18 to TRBJ2-1; 8 bases match TRBD2. Per the germline V gene, CDR1 is KGHSH and CDR2 is LQKENI. The CDR3 contains 15 residues. Unmatched junction bases numbered 9, after V lost 6 bases and J lost 5 bases. The CDR3 DNA reads TGTGCCAGCTCCGCATCGTTTAGCGGGGACAATGAGCAGTTCTTC. Translating gives CASSASFSGDNEQFF.

CDR3 residues: CASSQKTSAGELFF. As DNA, the CDR3 is TGTGCCAGCAGCCAAAAAACGAGCGCCGGGGAGCTGTTTTTT. The rearrangement joins TRBV27 to TRBJ2-2; D gene ambiguous. Germline assignment: CDR1 MNHEY and CDR2 SMNVEV (reference sequence). The germline V and J ends were trimmed by 6 bases and 6 bases, with 14 bases remaining between them. The CDR3 is 14 residues long.

The chain joins TRBV6-1 to TRBJ2-7, with 10 bases aligning to TRBD1. V gave up 7 bases and J gave up 1 base; unmatched junction bases: 4. CDR3 length equals 14 residues. CDR1 is MNHNS and CDR2 is SASEGT in the germline V gene. CDR3 loop: CASNRDRGSYEQYF. CDR3 nucleotides: TGTGCCAGCAACCGGGACAGGGGTTCCTACGAGCAGTACTTC.